This passage covers 20 T cell receptor beta chains from one sample sequenced in a study of T cell responses to AZD1222 COVID-19 vaccine. The data were produced by immunoSEQ multiplex PCR, yet TCRdb's version contains in-frame clones alone and is incomplete. The sample yields about 150,000 clones, around 84% seen once. The sample was peripheral blood, taken 28 days after the second AZD1222 dose. These receptors came from an adult who received the AZD1222 COVID-19 vaccine.

This clone was picked up one time. This chain uses TRBV7-9 with TRBJ2-3; 7 positions agree with TRBD1. This CDR3 contains 16 residues. Germline V gene sequence: CDR1 SEHNR, CDR2 FQNEAQ (reference sequence). V shed 5 bases, J shed 10 bases, and the junction held 18 bases outside the gene matches. The CDR3, as DNA: TGTGCCAGCAGCCTAGGGGGCAGCGCCTCCGGTATTGCGCAGTATTTT. It codes for CASSLGGSASGIAQYF.

The chain uses TRBV12-3 or TRBV12-4 and TRBJ1-2; 8 positions agree with TRBD1. The CDR3 has 13 amino acids. V was pared by 1 base and J by 11 bases, with 6 bases of the junction left unmatched. CDR3 sequence (DNA): TGTGCCAGCAGTTTAGATGGACAGGGCGATTACACCTTC. The encoded protein is CASSLDGQGDYTF.

The chain joins TRBV10-3 to TRBJ2-7, with D perhaps given as TRBD1 or TRBD2 (7 bases each). Trimming took off 2 bases at V and 2 bases at J, with 19 bases between the two ends. The germline V gene encodes CDR1 ENHRY and CDR2 SYGVKD. The CDR3 has 17 amino acids. CDR3: CAISEARGGGQTYEQYF. CDR3 sequence (DNA): TGTGCCATCAGTGAGGCCCGGGGCGGGGGACAGACCTACGAGCAGTACTTC.

This clone was recorded a few times. The chain links TRBV27 to TRBJ2-6; D unclear. Germline V lookup: CDR1 MNHEY, CDR2 SMNVEV (reference sequence). The CDR3 spans 15 residues. Trimming cost V 5 bases and J 0 bases, with 8 bases left between them. CDR3 loop: CASSAPSSGANVLTF. The CDR3 bases are TGTGCCAGCAGTGCACCTAGCTCTGGGGCCAACGTCCTGACTTTC.

The chain has TRBV28 and TRBJ1-2; 10 bases are a match to TRBD1. Per germline, CDR1 MDHEN and CDR2 SYDVKM. The CDR3 consists of 13 residues. The ends lost 6 bases at V and 9 bases at J; junction bases unmatched: 7. The CDR3: CASRGTGEVSYTF. The CDR3 DNA follows: TGTGCCAGCAGGGGGACAGGGGAGGTCAGCTACACCTTC.

This chain joins TRBV5-8 and TRBJ1-1; tentative D call: TRBD1 (5 bases). Trimming stripped 7 bases from V and 1 base from J, with 17 bases between. Germline V gene sequence: CDR1 SGHTS, CDR2 YDEGEE. The CDR3 is 15 residues long. CDR3 sequence (DNA): TGTGCCAGCCCTCATCGGGGCGAAGAGAACACTGAAGCTTTCTTT. Its protein product is CASPHRGEENTEAFF.

This chain connects TRBV7-9 to TRBJ1-4; no clear D gene. Germline CDR1 SEHNR, CDR2 FQNEAQ (reference sequence). Trimming cost V 5 bases and J 1 base, with 11 bases left between them. The CDR3 sequence is 15 residues long. The CDR3 coding sequence is TGTGCCAGCAGCCCGGGGATCGTAACTAATGAAAAACTGTTTTTT. Translation: CASSPGIVTNEKLFF.

This clone appeared once. The chain links TRBV2 to TRBJ1-1; D is possibly TRBD1 (5 bases). This CDR3 has 14 residues. Germline lookup yields CDR1 SNHLY and CDR2 FYNNEI. V shed 10 bases and J shed 1 base, with 16 bases lying between them. The CDR3 sequence is CATKYGHPNTEAFF. CDR3 coding DNA: TGTGCCACCAAATATGGACACCCGAACACTGAAGCTTTCTTT.

V usage is TRBV29-1 and J usage is TRBJ2-3; D not resolved. The CDR3 is 11 amino acids. CDR1 SQVTM and CDR2 ANQGSEA come from the germline V gene. V lost 4 bases and J lost 1, with 3 bases in between. The CDR3 region has the DNA TGCAGCGTTGGAGGCACAGATACGCAGTATTTT. Protein sequence: CSVGGTDTQYF.

The genes are TRBV21-1 and TRBJ2-2; the D call of TRBD1 is as the table states it, not checked on the DNA. TRBV21-1 counts as a pseudogene. The CDR3 is 17 amino acids. Written as DNA, the CDR3 is TGTGCCAGCAGCAGGAACAGGGGACCCATGGGGGGCGGGGAGCTGTTTTTT. It specifies CASSRNRGPMGGGELFF.

V usage is TRBV19 and J usage is TRBJ2-5; maybe TRBD1 (5 bases). The CDR3 is 14 amino acids. V was cut by 3 bases and J by 2 bases, with 10 bases left in between. Germline V gene sequence: CDR1 LNHDA, CDR2 SQIVND (reference sequence). The CDR3 region is CASSIMGPQETQYF. The DNA of the CDR3 is TGTGCCAGTAGTATTATGGGGCCTCAAGAGACCCAGTACTTC. Combining the CDR3 with reference TRBV19 and TRBJ2-5 gives the whole variable domain DGGITQSPKYLFRKEGQNVTLSCEQNLNHDAMYWYRQDPGQGLRLIYYSQIVNDFQKGDIAEGYSVSREKKESFPLTVTSAQKNPTAFYLCASSIMGPQETQYFGPGTRLLVL.

This clone turned up a few times. The V call is TRBV19, the J call TRBJ1-4; D ambiguous. The CDR3 is 15 residues long. Trimming removed 2 bases from V and 6 bases from J, with 13 bases in between. Germline V gives CDR1 LNHDA, CDR2 SQIVND (reference sequence). The CDR3 bases are TGTGCCAGTAGTATAACGGAAGGGCCGGATGAAAAACTGTTTTTT. Its protein is CASSITEGPDEKLFF.

The chain links TRBV2 to TRBJ1-2; perhaps TRBD1 as D (6 bases). CDR3 length equals 14 residues. Between the trimmed V and J ends, which lost 6 bases and 0 bases, there was a span of 11 bases. Germline assignment: CDR1 SNHLY and CDR2 FYNNEI. The CDR3: CASRKTGTNYGYTF. CDR3 in DNA: TGTGCCAGCAGGAAGACAGGAACTAACTATGGCTACACCTTC.

In this sample, this clone turned up once. CDR3 bases: TGTGCCAGCAGAAGCCTCCAAGCTGGGCGGCCCCAGCATTTT. Translated: CASRSLQAGRPQHF. This chain joins TRBV6-5 and TRBJ1-5; unclear D gene. Germline loops: CDR1 MNHEY, CDR2 SVGAGI. The germline V and J ends were trimmed by 6 bases and 9 bases, with 18 bases remaining between them. The CDR3 spans 14 residues.

The rearrangement joins TRBV19 to TRBJ2-7; tentatively, D is TRBD1 (5 bases). Deletions cut 1 base from V and 0 bases from J, with 7 bases between. The CDR3 is 14 residues long. Looked up from germline, CDR1 is LNHDA and CDR2 is SQIVND (reference sequence). The CDR3 DNA sequence: TGTGCCAGTAGTATAGGGGGCGTCTCCTACGAGCAGTACTTC. It codes for CASSIGGVSYEQYF.

The chain employs TRBV6-4 and TRBJ2-2; D could derive from TRBD1 or TRBD2 (6 bases each). Trimming removed 5 bases from V and 6 bases from J, with 16 bases in between. The CDR3 sequence is 15 residues long. Germline V CDR1 and CDR2: MRHNA, SNTAGT. CDR3: CASSPLAAGAGELFF. DNA for the CDR3: TGTGCCAGCAGTCCCTTAGCGGCAGGGGCCGGGGAGCTGTTTTTT.

As for this clone: One junction end does not reproduce the germline sequence, and a read error may be involved. The chain is built from TRBV5-1 and TRBJ2-7; TRBD2 matches at 9 bases. The CDR3 consists of 14 residues. Germline CDR1 is SGHRS and CDR2 is YFSETQ. This CDR3 reads CASGLRGGADEQYF. The CDR3 nucleotides read TGCGCCAGCGGCTTACGCGGGGGGGCTGACGAGCAGTACTTC.

The rearrangement links TRBV18 to TRBJ2-3, with D tentatively TRBD1 (6 bases). V was shortened by 3 bases and J by 1 base, with 17 bases between the two germline ends. Germline lookup yields CDR1 KGHSH and CDR2 LQKENI. This CDR3 contains 17 residues. Written as DNA, the CDR3 is TGTGCCAGCTCACCTCCGTACCAGGGGAGTGGCACAGATACGCAGTATTTT. Amino acids: CASSPPYQGSGTDTQYF. Together with reference TRBV18 and TRBJ2-3, the CDR3 gives the full variable domain: NAGVMQNPRHLVRRRGQEARLRCSPMKGHSHVYWYRQLPEEGLKFMVYLQKENIIDESGMPKERFSAEFPKEGPSILRIQQVVRGDSAAYFCASSPPYQGSGTDTQYFGPGTRLTVL.

This chain joins TRBV27 and TRBJ2-7; no definite D call. CDR3 length: 12 residues. Trimming took 5 bases from V and 6 from J, leaving 11 bases between them. In germline, CDR1 is MNHEY, CDR2 SMNVEV (reference sequence). The CDR3: CASSADRLEQYF. CDR3 bases: TGTGCCAGCAGTGCAGATAGGCTCGAGCAGTACTTC.

The V and J genes are TRBV9 and TRBJ2-1; 10 bases align to TRBD1. Germline CDR1 is SGDLS and CDR2 is YYNGEE. The junction had 5 bases not matched to a gene; V was cut back by 0 bases and J by 8 bases. This CDR3 has 15 residues. For the CDR3, the DNA is TGTGCCAGCAGCGTAGGGGGGACAGGGGTGGATGAGCAGTTCTTC. Amino acids: CASSVGGTGVDEQFF.